One and the same sample provided the 19 T cell receptor beta chains below, sequenced in a study of OX40 agonist ivuxolimab in advanced cancers. Measured with immunoSEQ multiplex PCR; TCRdb has only the in-frame clones, and not every one. The sample consists of 55,000 to 75,000 clones, approximately 78% of them appearing once. The starting material was CD4+ or CD8+ T cells sorted from blood, obtained in a trial of the OX40 agonist ivuxolimab. These receptors all stem from an adult with an advanced solid tumor such as melanoma, head and neck, liver or kidney cancer.

The J gene is TRBJ2-3, the V gene TRBV19, with TRBD2 matching 9 bases. The junction had 4 bases not matched to a gene; V was cut back by 5 bases and J by 1 base. The CDR3 runs to 15 residues. Germline assignment: CDR1 LNHDA and CDR2 SQIVND (reference sequence). The CDR3 DNA follows: TGTGCCAGTAGTTCGAAGCGGGGGGGCACAGATACGCAGTATTTT. Translated: CASSSKRGGTDTQYF.

This chain's CDR3 is CASSTIHRTGEVYGYTF. The DNA for the CDR3 is TGTGCCAGTAGTACGATCCATCGGACAGGGGAAGTCTATGGCTACACCTTC. The chain links TRBV19 to TRBJ1-2; 9 bases are shared with TRBD1. V lost 4 bases to trimming and J lost 4 bases; unmatched junction nucleotides: 13. This CDR3 has 17 amino acids. Germline CDR1 reads LNHDA; CDR2 reads SQIVND (reference sequence). The complete variable domain, with remaining parts taken from reference TRBV19 and TRBJ1-2, reads DGGITQSPKYLFRKEGQNVTLSCEQNLNHDAMYWYRQDPGQGLRLIYYSQIVNDFQKGDIAEGYSVSREKKESFPLTVTSAQKNPTAFYLCASSTIHRTGEVYGYTFGSGTRLTVV.

This clone ranks as medium-sized. V gene TRBV19 combines with J gene TRBJ1-5; 7 bases are shared with TRBD1. This CDR3 region has 15 residues. V shed 6 bases and J 4 bases; nucleotides not matched to a gene: 9. Germline CDR1 and CDR2: LNHDA and SQIVND (reference sequence). The CDR3 is CASRVVGQPNQPQHF. CDR3 coding DNA: TGTGCCAGTAGAGTCGTGGGACAGCCAAATCAGCCCCAGCATTTT.

The chain employs TRBV2 and TRBJ1-4; D unresolved. Looked up from germline, CDR1 is SNHLY and CDR2 is FYNNEI. Trimming removed 9 bases from V and 6 bases from J, with 14 bases in between. CDR3 size: 13 residues. The CDR3 bases are TGTGCCAGATTCCAGGTCGGGGATGAAAAACTGTTTTTT. Protein product: CARFQVGDEKLFF.

The chain couples TRBV28 to TRBJ2-3; 13 bases agree with TRBD2. V was pared by 1 base and J by 5 bases, with 12 bases of the junction left unmatched. The CDR3 consists of 19 residues. Germline CDR1 reads MDHEN; CDR2 reads SYDVKM. In DNA, the CDR3 is TGTGCCAGCAGTTTATATTTACCGGGACTAGCGGGGCGGGAAGATACGCAGTATTTT. This translates into CASSLYLPGLAGREDTQYF.

The J gene is TRBJ2-7, the V gene TRBV2; perhaps TRBD1 as D (5 bases). Germline V gene sequence: CDR1 SNHLY, CDR2 FYNNEI. V was pared by 6 bases and J by 4 bases, with 19 bases between. This CDR3 has 15 residues. The CDR3 loop reads CASSSVWGSTYEQYF. In nucleotides, the CDR3 is TGTGCCAGCAGCTCTGTCTGGGGCAGTACGTACGAGCAGTACTTC.

The V gene is TRBV25-1, the J gene TRBJ1-6; possibly TRBD1 for D (5 bases). The CDR3 consists of 15 residues. Germline CDR1 is MGHDK and CDR2 is SYGVNS. V was shortened by 1 base and J by 7 bases, with 11 bases between the two germline ends. The CDR3 DNA reads TGTGCCAGCAGTGAATGGGGGTCAGAAAATTCACCCCTCCACTTT. This encodes CASSEWGSENSPLHF.

The chain links TRBV2 to TRBJ1-3, with 7 bases lining up with TRBD1. After removal of 4 bases from V and 2 bases from J, the junction contained 8 bases not matched to a gene. Germline V gene sequence: CDR1 SNHLY, CDR2 FYNNEI. There are 16 residues in the CDR3. This chain's CDR3 is CASSGNRGITGNTIYF. The CDR3 DNA sequence: TGTGCCAGCAGTGGGAACAGGGGAATAACTGGAAACACCATATATTTT.

CDR3 residues: CASAELGRGYTF. For the CDR3, the DNA is TGTGCCAGCGCCGAACTGGGGAGGGGCTACACCTTC. The rearrangement uses TRBV6-1 and TRBJ1-2, with D hard to call. V lost 8 bases, J lost 8 bases, and 15 bases lay in between. Germline V gene data show CDR1 as MNHNS and CDR2 as SASEGT. The CDR3 loop spans 12 amino acids.

The chain employs TRBV6-6 and TRBJ2-6; D not resolved. CDR1 is MNHNY and CDR2 is SVGAGI in the germline V gene (reference sequence). The CDR3 length is 13 residues. V gave up 7 bases and J gave up 2 bases, with 6 bases separating them. CDR3 sequence: CASTPAGANVLTF. Written as DNA, the CDR3 is TGTGCCAGCACCCCGGCTGGGGCCAACGTCCTGACTTTC.

V and J are TRBV4-2 and TRBJ2-3; a weak D match, TRBD2 (6 bases). The V gene's germline CDR1 is LGHNA and CDR2 YNFKEQ. This CDR3 has 15 amino acids. Trimming removed 0 bases from V and 6 bases from J, with 13 bases in between. The CDR3: CASSQEVASEDTQYF. CDR3 bases: TGTGCCAGCAGCCAAGAGGTTGCTAGCGAGGATACGCAGTATTTT.

The rearrangement links TRBV5-1 to TRBJ2-1, with 10 bases identical to TRBD1. Germline V CDR1 and CDR2: SGHRS, YFSETQ. The CDR3 extends over 16 amino acids. V gave up 3 bases and J gave up 8 bases; unmatched junction bases: 11. In DNA, the CDR3 is TGCGCCAGCAGCTACCAGACAGGGGGCGCTTCTTATGAGCAGTTCTTC. The encoded protein is CASSYQTGGASYEQFF.

The rearrangement uses TRBV5-1 and TRBJ2-6; 7 nucleotides agree with TRBD2. V gave up 4 bases and J gave up 4 bases; unmatched junction bases: 8. Germline CDR1 and CDR2: SGHRS and YFSETQ. The CDR3 spans 16 residues. The chain's CDR3 is CASSEKAGVGANVLTF. The CDR3 DNA reads as TGCGCCAGCAGCGAGAAGGCGGGGGTCGGGGCCAACGTCCTGACTTTC.

V and J are TRBV7-9 and TRBJ1-6; D unresolved. In germline, CDR1 is SEHNR, CDR2 FQNEAQ (reference sequence). Trimming removed 4 bases at V and 6 bases at J, with 10 bases between. This CDR3 contains 14 residues. CDR3 residues: CASSSSGGNSPLHF. The CDR3 region has the DNA TGTGCCAGCAGCTCCAGTGGCGGTAATTCACCCCTCCACTTT.

The chain has TRBV12-5 and TRBJ2-1, with D possibly matching TRBD1 (5 bases). The CDR3 contains 14 residues. CDR1 is LGHNT and CDR2 is FRNRAP in the germline V gene. V gave up 5 bases and J gave up 10 bases, with 18 bases separating them. The CDR3 DNA reads as TGTGCTAGTGGTCTCCACCCCCACAGGTTAGAGCAGTTCTTC. Translation: CASGLHPHRLEQFF.

The chain is built from TRBV5-4 and TRBJ2-1, with 8 bases lining up with TRBD1. V shed 4 bases, J shed 2 bases, and the junction held 5 bases outside the gene matches. From germline, CDR1 is SGHNT and CDR2 YYREEE (reference sequence). CDR3 length: 15 residues. CDR3 sequence (DNA): TGTGCCAGCAGCCCAGGACAGGGACCCTACAATGAGCAGTTCTTC. Protein sequence: CASSPGQGPYNEQFF.

CDR3: CASSLGQGKETEAFF. DNA of the CDR3: TGTGCCAGCAGCTTGGGACAGGGTAAAGAGACTGAAGCTTTCTTT. The gene calls are TRBV5-4 and TRBJ1-1, with 7 bases that match TRBD1. The CDR3 loop spans 15 amino acids. The germline V gene encodes CDR1 SGHNT and CDR2 YYREEE (reference sequence). V lost 0 bases and J lost 5; bases outside the gene matches: 7.

The chain uses TRBV19 and TRBJ1-4; D is unresolved. The CDR3 contains 12 residues. The germline V and J ends were trimmed by 8 bases and 5 bases, with 9 bases remaining between them. Germline CDR1 and CDR2: LNHDA and SQIVND (reference sequence). CDR3 bases: TGTGCCAGTTCTATGGGCAATGAAAAACTGTTTTTT. Amino acid sequence: CASSMGNEKLFF.

CDR3 in DNA: TGTGCCAGCAGCTTGGACAGGGGGCGGATGAGGGCTTTCTTT. It is translated as CASSLDRGRMRAFF. The genes are TRBV5-8 and TRBJ1-1; 9 bases are a match to TRBD1. Trimming removed 0 bases from V and 11 bases from J; junction bases left unmatched: 8. Germline V gives CDR1 SGHTS, CDR2 YDEGEE. CDR3 size: 14 residues.